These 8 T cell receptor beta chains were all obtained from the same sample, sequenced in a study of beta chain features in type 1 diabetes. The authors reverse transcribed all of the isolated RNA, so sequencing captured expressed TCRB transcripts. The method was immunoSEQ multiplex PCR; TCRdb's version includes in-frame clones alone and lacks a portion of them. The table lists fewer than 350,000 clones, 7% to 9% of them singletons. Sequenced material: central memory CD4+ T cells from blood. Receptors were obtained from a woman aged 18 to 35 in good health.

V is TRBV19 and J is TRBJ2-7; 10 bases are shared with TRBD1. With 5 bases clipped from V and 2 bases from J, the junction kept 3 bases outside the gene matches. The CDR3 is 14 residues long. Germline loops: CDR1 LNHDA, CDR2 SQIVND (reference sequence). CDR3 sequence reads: CASSPGQGTYEQYV. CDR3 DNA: TGTGCCAGTAGTCCGGGACAGGGGACCTACGAGCAGTACGTC.

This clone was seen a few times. The CDR3 DNA reads TGTGCCAGCTCAGCCCGAGGCGGGGAAAAACTGTTTTTT. Translated: CASSARGGEKLFF. This rearrangement joins TRBV18 to TRBJ1-4; D is undetermined. V dropped 5 bases and J dropped 8 bases, with 12 bases sitting between them. In germline, CDR1 is KGHSH, CDR2 LQKENI. CDR3 length equals 13 residues.

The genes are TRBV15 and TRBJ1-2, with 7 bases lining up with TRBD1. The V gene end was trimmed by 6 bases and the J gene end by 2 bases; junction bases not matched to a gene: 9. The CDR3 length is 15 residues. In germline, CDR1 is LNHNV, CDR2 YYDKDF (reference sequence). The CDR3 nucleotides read TGTGCCACCAGTGTGGAGGGCAGGGGGAACTATGGCTACACCTTC. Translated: CATSVEGRGNYGYTF.

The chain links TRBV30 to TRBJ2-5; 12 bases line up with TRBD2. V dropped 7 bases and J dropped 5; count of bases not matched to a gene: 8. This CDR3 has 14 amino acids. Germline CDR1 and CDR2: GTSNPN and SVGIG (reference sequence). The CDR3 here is CASASGRAFETQYF. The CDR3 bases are TGTGCCTCGGCTAGCGGGAGGGCCTTCGAGACCCAGTACTTC.

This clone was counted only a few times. CDR3 amino acids: CASSARQGTYNEQFF. The CDR3, as DNA: TGTGCCAGCAGCGCCCGACAGGGGACCTACAATGAGCAGTTCTTC. This sequence joins TRBV11-2 and TRBJ2-1, with TRBD1 matching over 8 bases. The CDR3 spans 15 residues. The V gene's germline CDR1 is SGHAT and CDR2 FQNNGV. The ends lost 5 bases at V and 2 bases at J; junction bases unmatched: 5.

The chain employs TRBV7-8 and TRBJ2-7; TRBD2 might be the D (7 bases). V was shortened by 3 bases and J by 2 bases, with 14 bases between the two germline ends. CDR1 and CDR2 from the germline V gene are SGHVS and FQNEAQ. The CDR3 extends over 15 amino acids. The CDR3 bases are TGTGCCAGCAGCTTCTCTGCGGGGGCAACCTACGAGCAGTACTTC. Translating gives CASSFSAGATYEQYF. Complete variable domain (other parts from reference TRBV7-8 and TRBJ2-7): GAGVSQSPRYKVAKRGQDVALRCDPISGHVSLFWYQQALGQGPEFLTYFQNEAQLDKSGLPSDRFFAERPEGSVSTLKIQRTQQEDSAVYLCASSFSAGATYEQYFGPGTRLTVT.

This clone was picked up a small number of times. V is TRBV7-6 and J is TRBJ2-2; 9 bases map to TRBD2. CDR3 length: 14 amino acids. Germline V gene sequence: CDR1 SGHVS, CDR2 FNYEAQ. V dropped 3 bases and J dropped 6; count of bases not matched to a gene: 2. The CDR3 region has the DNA TGTGCCAGCAGCTTTGGCGGGAGGGCCGGGGAGCTGTTTTTT. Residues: CASSFGGRAGELFF.

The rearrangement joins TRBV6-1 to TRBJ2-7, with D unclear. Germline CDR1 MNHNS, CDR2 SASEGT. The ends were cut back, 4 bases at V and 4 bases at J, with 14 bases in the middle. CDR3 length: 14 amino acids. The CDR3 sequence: CASSVLGMGYEQYV. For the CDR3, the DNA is TGTGCCAGCAGTGTTTTAGGGATGGGATACGAGCAGTACGTC.